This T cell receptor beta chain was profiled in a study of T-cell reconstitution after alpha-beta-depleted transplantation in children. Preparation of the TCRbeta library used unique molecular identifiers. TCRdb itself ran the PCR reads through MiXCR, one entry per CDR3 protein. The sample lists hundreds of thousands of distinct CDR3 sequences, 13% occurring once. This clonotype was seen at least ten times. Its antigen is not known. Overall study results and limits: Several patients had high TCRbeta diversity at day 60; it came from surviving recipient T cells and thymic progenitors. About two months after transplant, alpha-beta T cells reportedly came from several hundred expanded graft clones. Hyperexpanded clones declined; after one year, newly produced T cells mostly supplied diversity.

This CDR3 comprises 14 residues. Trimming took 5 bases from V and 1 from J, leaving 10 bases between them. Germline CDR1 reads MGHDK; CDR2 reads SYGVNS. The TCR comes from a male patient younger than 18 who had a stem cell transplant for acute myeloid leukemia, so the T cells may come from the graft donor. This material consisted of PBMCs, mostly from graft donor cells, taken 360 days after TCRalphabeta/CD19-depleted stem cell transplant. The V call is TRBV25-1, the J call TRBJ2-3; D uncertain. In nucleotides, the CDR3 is TGTGCCAGCAGTCGTCGGGTTGGCACAGATACGCAGTATTTT. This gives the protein CASSRRVGTDTQYF.